One T cell receptor (beta chain) is described in this entry. The record originates from a study of blood T cell repertoires in COVID-19. Original methodology: Nucleated cell counts were estimated from reference gene primer amplification. Method: immunoSEQ multiplex PCR; TCRdb's copy keeps in-frame clones and lacks some. V and J calls and clone size are given by that table; D and trimming were obtained from the DNA. Among 150,000 to 180,000 clones listed, 75% to 90% were seen once. The CDR3 is 15 residues long. The germline V and J ends were trimmed by 4 bases and 1 base, with 12 bases remaining between them. Germline V lookup: CDR1 SEHNR, CDR2 FQNEAQ (reference sequence).

V and J are TRBV7-9 and TRBJ2-3; weak D call: TRBD1 (5 bases). The sequenced sample was peripheral blood. The sequence came from a woman aged 40 to 50 with acute or convalescent COVID-19. DNA of the CDR3: TGTGCCAGCAGCTATAGGACACCGGGCACAGATACGCAGTATTTT. Translation gives CASSYRTPGTDTQYF.